Below are 27 T cell receptor beta chains sequenced from a single sample in a study of T cell repertoires in ileal Crohn's disease. Libraries were prepared by immunoSEQ multiplex PCR; TCRdb keeps only in-frame clonotypes and omits some of them. The profile covers approximately 27,000 clones, with about 81% appearing a single time and less than 7% taken by the ten largest. The sequenced sample was ileal tissue. Source of these receptors: an adult with Crohn's disease.

In DNA form, the CDR3 reads TGTGCCAGCAGCGGAGACCTGGGGGGTGAAAAACTGTTTTTT. This codes for CASSGDLGGEKLFF. This chain joins TRBV9 and TRBJ1-4, with D possibly TRBD1 on 5 matching bases. The CDR3 has 14 residues. Trimming shortened V by 3 bases and J by 7 bases, and 13 bases separated the two germline ends. Per the germline V gene, CDR1 is SGDLS and CDR2 is YYNGEE.

The chain is built from TRBV27 and TRBJ2-3, with 7 bases identical to TRBD2. CDR1 MNHEY and CDR2 SMNVEV come from the germline V gene (reference sequence). V lost 7 bases and J lost 2; bases outside the gene matches: 12. This CDR3 spans 16 amino acids. This chain's CDR3 is CASKEGTTRYTDTQYF. CDR3 DNA: TGTGCCAGCAAAGAAGGGACTACACGATACACAGATACGCAGTATTTT.

The chain combines TRBV5-4 with TRBJ1-2, with D perhaps TRBD1 (5 bases). Germline V lookup: CDR1 SGHNT, CDR2 YYREEE (reference sequence). V gave up 5 bases and J gave up 7 bases, with 18 bases separating them. The CDR3 contains 14 residues. CDR3 bases: TGTGCCAGCAGACCTATAGACAGAATCAGTGGCTACACCTTC. Protein product: CASRPIDRISGYTF.

This clone has more than one count but fewer than ten. Other DNA sequences of this sample code for an identical CDR3. This sequence joins TRBV18 and TRBJ1-5; D is possibly TRBD1 (6 bases). Deletions cut 3 bases from V and 4 bases from J, with 16 bases between. Per germline, CDR1 KGHSH and CDR2 LQKENI. The CDR3 length is 16 residues. The chain's CDR3 is CASSPKTGTPNQPQHF. CDR3 nucleotide sequence: TGTGCCAGCTCACCTAAGACAGGAACCCCGAATCAGCCCCAGCATTTT.

The sample holds a few counts of this clone. The chain employs TRBV27 and TRBJ2-6, with D hard to call. The CDR3 spans 17 residues. CDR1 and CDR2 from the germline V gene are MNHEY and SMNVEV (reference sequence). V dropped 6 bases and J dropped 0 bases, with 15 bases sitting between them. The CDR3 here is CASSLTNGYSGANVLTF. The CDR3 DNA reads TGTGCCAGCAGCCTGACAAATGGTTACTCTGGGGCCAACGTCCTGACTTTC.

The chain links TRBV18 to TRBJ2-5; 7 nucleotides match TRBD2. The J call is uncertain, as TRBJ2-7 better fits the DNA end. CDR3 length: 15 residues. Germline V gene data show CDR1 as KGHSH and CDR2 as LQKENI. In nucleotides, the CDR3 is TGTGCCAGCTCACAAGGGACTAACGGGGCCTACGAGCAGTACTTC. This encodes CASSQGTNGAYEQYF.

This clone was seen only a few times. This chain connects TRBV5-1 to TRBJ2-5; TRBD2 might be the D (6 bases). The CDR3 length is 15 residues. Germline V gene sequence: CDR1 SGHRS, CDR2 YFSETQ. Trimming pared 2 bases from V and 2 bases from J, leaving 13 bases between. In DNA form, the CDR3 reads TGCGCCAGCAGCTTTAGACCGGGGGAACAAGAGACCCAGTACTTC. This encodes CASSFRPGEQETQYF.

The chain uses TRBV7-2 and TRBJ2-5; the match to TRBD2 covers 13 bases. V gave up 4 bases and J gave up 3 bases; unmatched junction bases: 2. The CDR3 is 15 amino acids. Germline V lookup: CDR1 SGHTA, CDR2 FQGNSA. As DNA, the CDR3 is TGTGCCAGCAGCTGGACTAGCGGGAGCAAAGAGACCCAGTACTTC. Protein sequence: CASSWTSGSKETQYF.

V and J are TRBV15 and TRBJ2-3; 10 bases map to TRBD2. The CDR3 has 16 residues. V dropped 2 bases and J dropped 0; count of bases not matched to a gene: 2. Germline lookup yields CDR1 LNHNV and CDR2 YYDKDF (reference sequence). CDR3 sequence: CATSRLLAGSTDTQYF. In nucleotides, the CDR3 is TGTGCCACCAGCAGACTACTAGCGGGGAGCACAGATACGCAGTATTTT.

The chain links TRBV19 to TRBJ1-1; TRBD1 matches at 7 bases. CDR1 is LNHDA and CDR2 is SQIVND in the germline V gene (reference sequence). This CDR3 spans 14 amino acids. V trimming: 6 bases; J trimming: 7 bases; junction bases outside the gene matches: 11. The CDR3, as DNA: TGTGCCAGTAGAAAGACAGGGTATCAAGTTGAAGCTTTCTTT. Encoded protein: CASRKTGYQVEAFF.

V is TRBV5-1 and J is TRBJ1-1; 9 positions match TRBD1. From germline, CDR1 is SGHRS and CDR2 YFSETQ. Unmatched junction bases numbered 9, after V lost 3 bases and J lost 3 bases. The length of the CDR3 is 16 residues. This CDR3 is CASSSISGTGYTEAFF. CDR3 nucleotides: TGCGCCAGCAGCTCTATCTCCGGGACAGGGTACACTGAAGCTTTCTTT.

V gene TRBV9 combines with J gene TRBJ2-7; D might be TRBD1 (5 bases). V lost 2 bases, J lost 6 bases, and 18 bases lay in between. Germline V gene lookup returns CDR1 SGDLS and CDR2 YYNGEE. The CDR3 contains 15 residues. CDR3 protein: CASSVRTTQAAEQYF. For the CDR3, the DNA is TGTGCCAGCAGCGTGCGGACAACCCAAGCCGCCGAGCAGTACTTC.

For the CDR3, the DNA is TGCGCCAGCAGCCCGACCCCGGGACAGGGGACCTACGAGCAGTACTTC. As protein: CASSPTPGQGTYEQYF. The chain joins TRBV5-1 to TRBJ2-5, with TRBD1 identical over 10 bases. Judging by the DNA end, TRBJ2-7 fits better; the J call may be wrong. Germline V gene data show CDR1 as SGHRS and CDR2 as YFSETQ. The CDR3 runs to 16 residues.

This chain links TRBV18 with TRBJ2-2; a possible D gene is TRBD1 (5 bases). Trimming pared 0 bases from V and 6 bases from J, leaving 8 bases between. The CDR3 consists of 14 residues. From germline, CDR1 is KGHSH and CDR2 LQKENI. In DNA, the CDR3 is TGTGCCAGCTCACCACCGGGCAGGGCCGGGGAGCTGTTTTTT. It specifies CASSPPGRAGELFF.

The chain couples TRBV10-3 to TRBJ2-7, with TRBD1 matching 7 bases. The germline CDR1 and CDR2 sequences are ENHRY and SYGVKD. This CDR3 is built from 18 residues. The ends lost 6 bases at V and 3 bases at J; junction bases unmatched: 20. CDR3 bases: TGTGCCATCAGGCAATTATGTACCTATGACAGGGTTTGCTACGAGCAGTACTTC. Translation gives CAIRQLCTYDRVCYEQYF.

Regarding this clone: Distinct nucleotide sequences in the sample also encode this CDR3. The chain is built from TRBV4-1 and TRBJ1-2; tentatively, D is TRBD1 (5 bases). This CDR3 region has 15 residues. V was cut by 1 base and J by 1 base, with 10 bases left in between. Per the germline V gene, CDR1 is MGHRA and CDR2 is YSYEKL. In DNA form, the CDR3 reads TGCGCCAGCAGCCAAGGCCCAGGGAATAACTATGGCTACACCTTC. Translation: CASSQGPGNNYGYTF.

The chain recombines TRBV5-1 with TRBJ1-1; D call uncertain. Germline V gene lookup returns CDR1 SGHRS and CDR2 YFSETQ. V lost 5 bases and J 1 base, leaving 9 bases between the germline ends. The CDR3 has 13 residues. In DNA, the CDR3 is TGCGCCAGCAGAGGTCCAGGGAACACTGAAGCTTTCTTT. Translated: CASRGPGNTEAFF.

The rearrangement uses TRBV7-9 and TRBJ1-1, with 7 bases that match TRBD1. The V gene's germline CDR1 is SEHNR and CDR2 FQNEAQ (reference sequence). V dropped 5 bases and J dropped 11; count of bases not matched to a gene: 5. The CDR3 covers 11 residues. The CDR3 nucleotides read TGTGCCAGCAGCCCGGGACAGCCGGCTTTCTTT. This encodes CASSPGQPAFF.

This clone was detected once. The chain couples TRBV7-2 to TRBJ2-7, with 9 bases lining up with TRBD2. CDR3 size: 16 residues. With 5 bases clipped from V and 0 bases from J, the junction kept 8 bases outside the gene matches. The germline V gene has CDR1 SGHTA and CDR2 FQGNSA. This chain's CDR3 is CASSPILAGSSYEQYF. The CDR3, as DNA: TGTGCCAGCAGCCCGATTCTAGCGGGGAGCTCCTACGAGCAGTACTTC. The full variable domain, in which reference TRBV7-2 and TRBJ2-7 provide the parts outside the CDR3, is GAGVSQSPSNKVTEKGKDVELRCDPISGHTALYWYRQSLGQGLEFLIYFQGNSAPDKSGLPSDRFSAERTGGSVSTLTIQRTQQEDSAVYLCASSPILAGSSYEQYFGPGTRLTVT.

This rearrangement joins TRBV29-1 to TRBJ1-2; D not resolved. Trimming stripped 0 bases from V and 7 bases from J, with 6 bases between. The germline V gene encodes CDR1 SQVTM and CDR2 ANQGSEA. This CDR3 has 11 residues. The CDR3 bases are TGCAGCGTTGAAGATTCTCGTGGCTACACCTTC. This encodes CSVEDSRGYTF.

The chain carries TRBV10-3 and TRBJ1-2; maybe TRBD1 (5 bases). CDR1 is ENHRY, CDR2 SYGVKD, per germline. The V end was cut by 10 bases, the J end by 4 bases, with 16 bases between. This CDR3 is 13 amino acids long. The CDR3 is CASTGTALYGYTF. The CDR3 DNA sequence: TGTGCCAGTACCGGGACTGCACTCTATGGCTACACCTTC.

This sequence joins TRBV18 and TRBJ2-3, with D hard to call. V lost 3 bases and J lost 6, with 13 bases in between. This CDR3 comprises 14 residues. CDR1 and CDR2 from the germline V gene are KGHSH and LQKENI. The CDR3 DNA reads as TGTGCCAGCTCACCCGTGAACGGAGCGGATACGCAGTATTTT. Translated, it gives CASSPVNGADTQYF. Variable domain in full (rest from reference TRBV18 and TRBJ2-3): NAGVMQNPRHLVRRRGQEARLRCSPMKGHSHVYWYRQLPEEGLKFMVYLQKENIIDESGMPKERFSAEFPKEGPSILRIQQVVRGDSAAYFCASSPVNGADTQYFGPGTRLTVL.

The chain recombines TRBV10-3 with TRBJ2-3, with 9 bases aligning to TRBD2. V was clipped by 2 bases and J by 0 bases; unmatched bases: 6. The CDR3 contains 17 residues. Germline V CDR1 and CDR2: ENHRY, SYGVKD. The CDR3 loop reads CAISETAGGTSTDTQYF. The CDR3 DNA follows: TGTGCCATCAGTGAGACAGCGGGGGGAACTAGCACAGATACGCAGTATTTT.

This sequence joins TRBV29-1 and TRBJ1-1; D is ambiguous. The V gene's germline CDR1 is SQVTM and CDR2 ANQGSEA. The ends were cut back, 4 bases at V and 3 bases at J, with 12 bases in the middle. CDR3 size: 13 residues. The CDR3 sequence: CSVARTVDTEAFF. The CDR3 nucleotides read TGCAGCGTTGCGCGAACAGTGGACACTGAAGCTTTCTTT.

This chain connects TRBV5-8 to TRBJ1-6, with TRBD1 identical over 7 bases. V trimming: 0 bases; J trimming: 7 bases; junction bases outside the gene matches: 4. The CDR3 runs 15 residues. Germline V CDR1 and CDR2: SGHTS, YDEGEE. CDR3 region: CASSLDRGFNSPLHF. CDR3 in DNA: TGTGCCAGCAGCTTGGACAGGGGATTCAATTCACCCCTCCACTTT.

The chain uses TRBV10-3 and TRBJ1-5, with 7 bases lining up with TRBD1. The trim removed 2 bases at V and 5 bases at J, leaving 3 bases unmatched. The germline CDR1 and CDR2 sequences are ENHRY and SYGVKD. The CDR3 is 14 residues long. The CDR3, as DNA: TGTGCCATCAGTGAGCCAGGGGGAGATCAGCCCCAGCATTTT. Protein sequence: CAISEPGGDQPQHF.

The chain carries TRBV5-6 and TRBJ1-2; 7 bases agree with TRBD1. CDR3 length: 15 amino acids. The germline CDR1 and CDR2 sequences are SGHDT and YYEEEE. The junction had 9 bases not matched to a gene; V was cut back by 4 bases and J by 3 bases. CDR3 in DNA: TGTGCCAGCAGCCCCCCGAGGGGGCAATACTATGGCTACACCTTC. It is translated as CASSPPRGQYYGYTF. The full variable domain, completed using reference TRBV5-6 and TRBJ1-2, is DAGVTQSPTHLIKTRGQQVTLRCSPKSGHDTVSWYQQALGQGPQFIFQYYEEEERQRGNFPDRFSGHQFPNYSSELNVNALLLGDSALYLCASSPPRGQYYGYTFGSGTRLTVV.